This T cell receptor (beta chain) originates from a study of neurological immune-mediated disorders. The table lists this clonotype with a few counts. What it binds is unknown. Time point denoted: longitudinal time-point 3. A total of 2 million PBMCs stored at -80 degrees C provided the unsorted libraries. General study findings and limits: None of the CDR3 amino acid sequences of expanded clones were shared across subjects, and this suggested private repertoires in all groups.

The cDNA was generated through 5'RACE incorporating 10-nucleotide random UMIs. Every sequencing run gave over 180 million TCR-beta sequences, taken from 15-18 subjects. TCRdb recomputed calls from the 5' RACE reads with MiXCR, one row per CDR3 protein. Of roughly 100,000 distinct CDR3 sequences in the sample, 10% to 14% were seen once. The germline gives CDR1 SGHRS, CDR2 YFSETQ. The CDR3 has 15 residues. V was cut by 0 bases and J by 0 bases, with 6 bases left in between. The sample comprised PBMCs. This sequence originates from a female donor with HTLV-1-associated myelopathy (HAM/TSP). This chain joins TRBV5-1 and TRBJ2-2; D gene unclear. The CDR3 protein is CASSLVGTNTGELFF. The CDR3 nucleotides read TGCGCCAGCAGCTTGGTAGGGACGAACACCGGGGAGCTGTTTTTT. Looking up the rest from reference TRBV5-1 and TRBJ2-2 gives the full variable domain: KAGVTQTPRYLIKTRGQQVTLSCSPISGHRSVSWYQQTPGQGLQFLFEYFSETQRNKGNFPGRFSGRQFSNSRSEMNVSTLELGDSALYLCASSLVGTNTGELFFGEGSRLTVL.